One sample yielded the 10 T cell receptor beta chains listed below, sequenced in a study of shared clonotypes between healthy human individuals. Repertoires were generated with immunoSEQ multiplex PCR, while TCRdb's copy carries only in-frame clones and drops some. Of approximately 100,000 clones in the sample, 67% were seen once. Material for sequencing was memory CD8+ T cells sorted from blood. Subset specified: CD45RO+ cells pooled with CCR7-negative TemRA cells. The receptors originated from a man aged 30 to 45 in good health.

The chain recombines TRBV6-6 with TRBJ2-7, with D uncertain. CDR1 is MNHNY and CDR2 is SVGAGI in the germline V gene (reference sequence). The CDR3 extends over 12 amino acids. Trimming cost V 6 bases and J 1 base, with 7 bases left between them. CDR3 sequence: CASRGGSYEQYF. CDR3 in DNA: TGTGCCAGCAGGGGCGGTTCCTACGAGCAGTACTTC.

This clone was seen a handful of times. The chain links TRBV10-3 to TRBJ2-3; tentatively, D is TRBD2 (6 bases). V dropped 4 bases and J dropped 0 bases, with 17 bases sitting between them. The germline V gene encodes CDR1 ENHRY and CDR2 SYGVKD. The CDR3 runs 17 residues. CDR3 in amino acids: CAISAGRDLSSTDTQYF. CDR3 nucleotides: TGTGCCATCAGTGCTGGGCGGGACCTCTCTAGCACAGATACGCAGTATTTT.

This chain links TRBV28 with TRBJ2-5, with D unresolved. Trimming took off 6 bases at V and 3 bases at J, with 8 bases between the two ends. Germline CDR1 is MDHEN and CDR2 is SYDVKM. The CDR3 has 12 amino acids. CDR3 amino acids: CASSRTEETQYF. CDR3 DNA: TGTGCCAGCAGCCGGACGGAAGAGACCCAGTACTTC.

The chain is built from TRBV4-3 and TRBJ2-6; 11 bases map to TRBD1. V trimming: 3 bases; J trimming: 0 bases; junction bases outside the gene matches: 1. The germline V gene encodes CDR1 LGHNA and CDR2 YSLEER. The CDR3 consists of 17 residues. The CDR3 spells CASSHGTGGSGANVLTF. CDR3 bases: TGCGCCAGCAGCCACGGGACAGGGGGCTCTGGGGCCAACGTCCTGACTTTC.

This clone showed up many times. The chain's CDR3 is CATSAQRQGSTDTQYF. The CDR3, as DNA: TGTGCCACCAGCGCCCAGAGACAGGGGAGCACAGATACGCAGTATTTT. This chain joins TRBV15 and TRBJ2-3; TRBD1 aligns across 8 bases. Germline loops: CDR1 LNHNV, CDR2 YYDKDF (reference sequence). Germline trimming cut 5 bases from V and 0 bases from J; bases unmatched to any gene: 7. The CDR3 consists of 16 residues.

This clone showed up just a few times. This chain uses TRBV5-4 with TRBJ2-3, with TRBD2 matching 8 bases. Losses at the gene ends were 0 bases for V and 6 bases for J; bases not matched to a gene: 12. Germline V gene data show CDR1 as SGHNT and CDR2 as YYREEE (reference sequence). CDR3 length: 17 amino acids. CDR3 loop: CASSLVGGAGGGDTQYF. The CDR3 DNA follows: TGTGCCAGCAGCTTGGTGGGGGGTGCGGGAGGAGGGGATACGCAGTATTTT.

The chain joins TRBV28 to TRBJ2-6, with 8 bases aligning to TRBD1. V lost 2 bases, J lost 2 bases, and 8 bases stayed unmatched. This CDR3 is built from 18 residues. Germline CDR1 and CDR2: MDHEN and SYDVKM. CDR3 nucleotide sequence: TGTGCCAGCAGTTTAAGAGACAGGGGAAAGGCTGGGGCCAACGTCCTGACTTTC. As protein: CASSLRDRGKAGANVLTF.

The chain is built from TRBV5-1 and TRBJ2-5, with TRBD2 matching 10 bases. This CDR3 has 17 residues. The J segment lost 5 bases and the V segment lost 1 base, leaving 11 bases of the junction unmatched. Germline lookup yields CDR1 SGHRS and CDR2 YFSETQ. CDR3: CASSLRSLAGALETQYF. The CDR3 nucleotides are TGCGCCAGCAGCTTGAGATCGCTAGCGGGAGCCTTGGAGACCCAGTACTTC.

The chain recombines TRBV5-8 with TRBJ2-7, with a tentative D call TRBD1 (6 bases). Germline assignment: CDR1 SGHTS and CDR2 YDEGEE. There are 14 residues in the CDR3. V was shortened by 5 bases and J by 5 bases, with 17 bases between the two germline ends. The CDR3 protein is CASRGFVSGDEQYF. For the CDR3, the DNA is TGTGCCAGCAGGGGGTTTGTCTCAGGGGACGAGCAGTACTTC.

The chain uses TRBV15 and TRBJ1-5, with D possibly matching TRBD1 (5 bases). The CDR3 spans 14 residues. From germline, CDR1 is LNHNV and CDR2 YYDKDF (reference sequence). Trimming cost V 8 bases and J 0 bases, with 11 bases left between them. CDR3: CATLDSDSNQPQHF. The CDR3 DNA reads TGTGCCACCCTAGACAGTGATAGCAATCAGCCCCAGCATTTT.